These T cell receptor beta chains were read from a single sample in a study of blood T cell repertoires in COVID-19. This table comes from immunoSEQ multiplex PCR, and its TCRdb copy is limited to in-frame clones, with some not included. The sample has about 170,000 clones, approximately 87% seen once; the top ten hold approximately 11%. Sequencing input: peripheral blood. The receptors derive from a woman in her sixties or seventies with COVID-19, enrolled during active disease. CDR3s include the opening cysteine and the closing phenylalanine or tryptophan. A D gene is named only where the DNA matches it firmly. Clone size is given for some rows only: seen once, a few or many times, or a class if the clone is expanded.

d_call,clone_size,j_call,v_call,cdr3_aa,cdr3_nt
-,-,TRBJ2-5,TRBV4-1,CASSQAAYREETQYF,TGCGCCAGCAGCCAAGCTGCCTACAGGGAAGAGACCCAGTACTTC
TRBD1,few,TRBJ1-1,TRBV5-5,CASSDNRGALGAEAFF,TGTGCCAGCAGCGATAACAGGGGAGCCTTGGGCGCTGAAGCTTTCTTT
TRBD2,once,TRBJ2-7,TRBV3-1/TRBV3-2,CASSQDREGGTSGRAGNEQYF,TGTGCCAGCAGCCAAGACCGCGAGGGGGGGACTAGCGGGAGGGCCGGGAACGAGCAGTACTTC
-,-,TRBJ2-7,TRBV6-5,CASTRQNSEQYF,TGTGCCAGCACCCGACAGAACTCCGAGCAGTACTTC
TRBD1,-,TRBJ1-5,TRBV2,CASSETWTGEGNQPQHF,TGTGCCAGCAGTGAAACGTGGACAGGGGAGGGCAATCAGCCCCAGCATTTT
TRBD2,-,TRBJ2-1,TRBV5-1,CASSLLRLAGGPDEQFF,TGCGCCAGCAGCTTGCTCCGACTAGCGGGAGGGCCGGATGAGCAGTTCTTC
-,-,TRBJ2-7,TRBV7-2,CASSLGGAGSYEQYF,TGTGCCAGCAGCTTGGGGGGGGCAGGGTCCTACGAGCAGTACTTC
-,-,TRBJ2-1,TRBV6-2/TRBV6-3,CASSYRDRLDNEQFF,TGTGCCAGCAGTTACCGGGATCGGCTGGACAATGAGCAGTTCTTC
-,-,TRBJ1-1,TRBV18,CASSPVSGLHTEAFF,TGTGCCAGCTCACCTGTGTCGGGGTTACACACTGAAGCTTTCTTT
TRBD2,few,TRBJ2-2,TRBV4-2,CASSQTLAGGRGTGELFF,TGTGCCAGCAGCCAGACCCTAGCGGGAGGGCGTGGGACCGGGGAGCTGTTTTTT
TRBD1,-,TRBJ2-1,TRBV4-3,CASSQYRGQDNEQFF,TGCGCCAGCAGCCAGTACAGGGGGCAGGACAATGAGCAGTTCTTC
-,-,TRBJ1-1,TRBV30,CAWTGWARVNTEAFF,TGTGCCTGGACCGGTTGGGCCAGGGTGAACACTGAAGCTTTCTTT
TRBD1,-,TRBJ2-2,TRBV10-3,CAISPTGGDTGELFF,TGTGCCATCAGTCCGACAGGGGGCGACACCGGGGAGCTGTTTTTT
-,-,TRBJ2-5,TRBV25-1,CASSANRQETQYF,TGTGCCAGCAGTGCCAATCGTCAGGAGACCCAGTACTTC
-,few,TRBJ2-7,TRBV10-3,CAISETNFQGIALHEQYF,TGTGCCATCAGTGAGACCAATTTCCAGGGGATAGCCCTACACGAGCAGTACTTC
-,-,TRBJ1-3,TRBV7-2,CASSLAPGISGNTIYF,TGTGCCAGCAGCTTAGCGCCGGGAATCTCCGGAAACACCATATATTTT
TRBD1,-,TRBJ2-2,TRBV19,CASSIGTGSSANTGELFF,TGTGCCAGTAGTATCGGGACAGGGTCTAGCGCGAACACCGGGGAGCTGTTTTTT
-,few,TRBJ2-1,TRBV28,CASRRTSPRDYNEQFF,TGTGCCAGCAGACGAACAAGTCCCAGGGACTACAATGAGCAGTTCTTC
-,-,TRBJ1-1,TRBV19,CANTGRETEAFF,TGTGCCAATACAGGGAGGGAAACTGAAGCTTTCTTT
-,once,TRBJ1-1,TRBV4-1,CASSQETTGGNTEAFF,TGCGCCAGCAGCCAAGAGACCACCGGGGGGAACACTGAAGCTTTCTTT
-,-,TRBJ1-3,TRBV30,CAWRNGNTIYF,TGTGCCTGGAGGAACGGGAACACCATATATTTT
-,once,TRBJ2-7,TRBV7-8,CASSLTRRRFHEQYF,TGTGCCAGCAGCTTAACTCGGAGGCGTTTCCACGAGCAGTACTTC
-,-,TRBJ2-7,TRBV6-2/TRBV6-3,CASSYPLTRVEYEQYF,TGTGCCAGCAGTTACCCTCTTACTAGGGTCGAATACGAGCAGTACTTC
-,-,TRBJ2-4,TRBV12-5,CASGLRRGTKNIQYF,TGTGCTAGTGGTTTGAGGCGAGGGACCAAAAACATTCAGTACTTC
-,-,TRBJ2-2,TRBV19,CASSTGTGELFF,TGTGCCAGTAGTACGGGAACCGGGGAGCTGTTTTTT
-,-,TRBJ1-4,TRBV9,CASSVGAGPVNEKLFF,TGTGCCAGCAGCGTAGGGGCGGGGCCGGTTAATGAAAAACTGTTTTTT
-,-,TRBJ2-1,TRBV9,CASSPKMGTYNEQFF,TGTGCCAGCAGCCCTAAAATGGGCACCTACAATGAGCAGTTCTTC
TRBD1,-,TRBJ2-5,TRBV5-6,CASSLMSGGQETQYF,TGTGCCAGCAGCTTGATGTCAGGGGGCCAGGAGACCCAGTACTTC
TRBD1,-,TRBJ1-1,TRBV6-5,CASRTGQVPEAFF,TGTGCCAGCAGAACTGGACAGGTCCCTGAAGCTTTCTTT
TRBD2,-,TRBJ2-5,TRBV11-3,CASSPGVAGAGETQYF,TGTGCCAGCAGCCCGGGGGTAGCGGGAGCGGGGGAGACCCAGTACTTC
-,-,TRBJ1-5,TRBV9,CASSEGGQLGYNQPQHF,TGTGCCAGCAGTGAAGGAGGACAGTTGGGGTACAATCAGCCCCAGCATTTT
-,-,TRBJ1-1,TRBV6-6,CASRREPSVEAFF,TGTGCCAGCAGGCGCGAGCCCTCTGTTGAAGCTTTCTTT
TRBD2,-,TRBJ2-7,TRBV9,CASSSFSSGKGEQYF,TGTGCCAGCAGCTCCTTCTCTAGCGGAAAGGGGGAGCAGTACTTC
TRBD1,-,TRBJ1-5,TRBV6-5,CASSYGTGNQPQHF,TGTGCCAGCAGTTATGGGACAGGCAATCAGCCCCAGCATTTT
-,once,TRBJ1-1,TRBV5-1,CASSLQLNTEAFF,TGCGCCAGCAGCTTACAACTGAACACTGAAGCTTTCTTT
TRBD1,-,TRBJ1-2,TRBV28,CASSRQGYGYTF,TGTGCCAGCAGTCGACAGGGGTATGGCTACACCTTC
-,-,TRBJ2-1,TRBV21-1,CASPTPGVGCNEQFF,TGTGCCAGCCCTACTCCGGGAGTAGGTTGCAATGAGCAGTTCTTC
-,-,TRBJ1-2,TRBV21-1,CASSPGSPEAYGYTF,TGTGCCAGCAGTCCCGGGTCTCCTGAAGCCTATGGCTACACCTTC
-,-,TRBJ1-1,TRBV30,CAWGRTHLNTEAFF,TGTGCCTGGGGCCGGACACACCTGAACACTGAAGCTTTCTTT
-,-,TRBJ2-7,TRBV24-1,CATSDQRRLHEQYF,TGTGCCACCAGTGACCAGAGGAGGTTGCACGAGCAGTACTTC
-,-,TRBJ1-6,TRBV10-3,CAISDARVNSPLHF,TGTGCCATCAGTGATGCCAGGGTCAATTCACCCCTCCACTTT
-,-,TRBJ2-5,TRBV2,CASSLLPTVGETQYF,TGTGCCAGCAGCCTACTCCCGACAGTCGGGGAGACCCAGTACTTC
-,-,TRBJ2-7,TRBV4-1,CASSQQNLVAANEQYF,TGCGCCAGCAGCCAACAAAACCTAGTAGCCGCCAACGAGCAGTACTTC
TRBD1,-,TRBJ1-4,TRBV5-4,CASSWTDRDEKLFF,TGTGCCAGCAGCTGGACGGACAGGGATGAAAAACTGTTTTTT
-,-,TRBJ1-5,TRBV7-2,CASSLDNGNQPQHF,TGTGCCAGCAGCTTAGATAATGGCAATCAGCCCCAGCATTTT
-,-,TRBJ1-2,TRBV24-1,CATSDGSSSYGYTF,TGTGCCACCAGTGATGGTTCCTCTAGCTATGGCTACACCTTC
TRBD1,-,TRBJ2-7,TRBV28,CASSPRGTGYEQYF,TGTGCCAGCAGTCCCAGGGGGACGGGGTACGAGCAGTACTTC
-,-,TRBJ1-3,TRBV7-9,CASSLVTLSGNTIYF,TGTGCCAGCAGCTTAGTGACACTCTCTGGAAACACCATATATTTT
-,-,TRBJ2-1,TRBV11-2,CASSLGLNEQFF,TGTGCCAGCAGCTTAGGGCTCAATGAGCAGTTCTTC
-,-,TRBJ2-7,TRBV18,CASSLTRANYEQYF,TGTGCCAGCTCACTGACACGAGCTAACTACGAGCAGTACTTC
-,-,TRBJ1-1,TRBV19,CASRGRLATEAFF,TGTGCCAGTAGAGGCAGACTAGCCACTGAAGCTTTCTTT
TRBD1,-,TRBJ1-3,TRBV25-1,CASSDQTGQGAGNTIYF,TGTGCCAGCAGTGACCAAACAGGACAGGGAGCTGGAAACACCATATATTTT
-,-,TRBJ1-5,TRBV15,CATSRDIGGEVINQPQHF,TGTGCCACCAGCAGAGATATTGGGGGCGAGGTGATTAATCAGCCCCAGCATTTT
-,-,TRBJ2-1,TRBV7-7,CASSSSGGNEQFF,TGTGCTAGCAGCTCAAGCGGTGGGAATGAGCAGTTCTTC